This T cell receptor (beta chain) was recorded in a study of T cell responses to AZD1222 COVID-19 vaccine (dated by TCRdb to the early 2020s). Study-level background: AZD1222 recipients with second doses at about 4 weeks or about 12 weeks were pooled, because spike-specific TCR depth and breadth did not differ between schedules. TCR sequencing was performed for about 250 trial participants, of whom around 200 were given two doses of AZD1222 and 26 were given two doses of MenACWY control vaccine. Trial participants were enrolled by age into subgroups of 18-55, 56-69 and 70-plus years, and about 150, 27 and 61 TCR-sequenced participants, respectively, were included in these subgroups.

What the research found in general, with its limitations: Reportedly, close to half of the unique spike-specific TCRs recognized epitopes lying outside the regions that are mutated in the B.1.351 and B.1.1.7 variants. Spike-specific TCR breadth and depth rose significantly after two AZD1222 doses compared with day 0 and with MenACWY recipients. Because no samples from the day 14 peak response were available, repertoires could be characterized only after the peak T cell response. CD4 TCRs associated with the vaccine covered the entire spike protein, and the dominant responses were in regions 160-218 and 743-854. Most participants were white British and females outnumbered males, and the authors suggested that clonal diversity may have been underestimated. Conclusions about previously exposed vaccinees were limited because only six AZD1222 recipients were SARS-CoV-2 seropositive at baseline. The 56-69-year group was small, and its depth increase did not reach significance, likely because of low power.

The junction shows trimming of 4 bases on V and 1 base on J, plus 10 bases between the germline ends. The CDR3 runs 15 residues from the cysteine to the phenylalanine. Only CDR3 DNA is held: 45 bases, read in frame from base 1. Per the germline V gene, MNHEY is the CDR1 and SVGAGI is the CDR2. In regard to this clone: Its antigen target is currently unknown. Base-call qualities are not available, and no considerably larger clone is one nucleotide away.

The time point label corresponds to: baseline before first vaccination. The vaccinee samples were drawn from two UK trials, COV001 and COV002, one of which was a single-blind randomized controlled phase 2/3 trial testing AZD1222 (ChAdOx1 nCoV-19) in healthy adults. Trial participant PBMC samples were collected at day 0 and day 28 after the second dose for TCRbeta chain sequencing. The CDR3 regions of human TCRbeta chains were subjected to immunosequencing. As for the authors' bioinformatics: Repertoire TCRs were matched against a reference library of SARS-CoV-2-specific TCRs generated with the MIRA antigen-specificity platform. Breadth was defined as the fraction of unique TCRs that were SARS-CoV-2-associated. Depth was defined as the fraction of total T cells that were SARS-CoV-2-associated. Each spike-specific TCR was assigned to its reactive spike region and to a CD4 or CD8 class using the MIRA data. Log10-transformed breadth and depth values were compared by one-way ANOVA with Sidak's multiple comparisons tests. TCRdb carries this immuneACCESS record with in-frame sequences only. Its versions omit some clonotypes, under half of them owing to an unresolved V gene in the studies checked, with the rest unexplained. V and J calls plus clone size are reproduced from that table; the DNA served to infer D and trimming. The sample includes roughly 150,000 clones, with about nine tenths observed a single time. The ten largest clones capture around 1.5% of the sample.

This sequence uses TRBV6-5 and TRBJ2-2; TRBD1 is possibly the D segment (6 matching bases). Sample: peripheral blood, taken on day 0 of AZD1222 vaccination. This TCR derives from an adult in good health. The CDR3 region reads CASSSPTGNTGELFF. Here is the DNA: TGTGCCAGCAGTTCTCCGACAGGGAACACCGGGGAGCTGTTTTTT.